This T cell receptor (beta chain) appears in the sequencing data of a study of blood T cell repertoires in COVID-19. Clones were read by immunoSEQ multiplex PCR, and TCRdb kept only the in-frame ones, dropping some. The repertoire holds approximately 180,000 clones, with approximately 84% as singletons. The CDR3 loop spans 15 amino acids. The germline CDR1 and CDR2 sequences are SGHDN and FVKESK. V was clipped by 2 bases and J by 6 bases; unmatched bases: 6. The rearrangement uses TRBV14 and TRBJ1-2; 10 nucleotides align to TRBD1. The receptor was derived from a human donor with acute COVID-19. The donor label of this sample is uncertain. Input material: PBMCs or T cells enriched from blood (not recorded which). Written as DNA, the CDR3 is TGTGCCAGCAGCCAAAGGACAGGGGGAATCAATGGCTACACCTTC. It is translated as CASSQRTGGINGYTF.